These 29 T cell receptor beta chains share one sample of origin, sequenced in a study of OX40 agonist ivuxolimab in advanced cancers. The method was immunoSEQ multiplex PCR; TCRdb's version includes in-frame clones alone and lacks a portion of them. The profile shows about 53,000 clones, approximately 84% of them singletons. Sequences were derived from CD4+ or CD8+ T cells sorted from blood, sampled in a trial of the OX40 agonist ivuxolimab. These receptors all stem from an adult with an advanced solid tumor such as melanoma, head and neck, liver or kidney cancer.

The genes are TRBV5-6 and TRBJ2-7; the D gene is possibly TRBD1 (6 bases). Germline V gene data show CDR1 as SGHDT and CDR2 as YYEEEE. The CDR3 runs 12 residues. V shed 7 bases and J shed 12 bases, with 20 bases lying between them. Here the CDR3 reads CASQQGFGIRYF. CDR3 sequence (DNA): TGTGCCAGCCAACAGGGTTTCGGAATCCGGTACTTC.

CDR3 sequence (DNA): TGTGCCTGGATACCAGCGGGGTCTAACTACGAGCAGTACTTC. Its protein product is CAWIPAGSNYEQYF. The chain is built from TRBV30 and TRBJ2-7; 7 nucleotides match TRBD2. Germline CDR1 GTSNPN, CDR2 SVGIG (reference sequence). CDR3 length equals 14 residues. The trim removed 4 bases at V and 3 bases at J, leaving 9 bases unmatched. Using reference TRBV30 and TRBJ2-7 for the parts outside the CDR3, the full variable domain is SQTIHQWPATLVQPVGSPLSLECTVEGTSNPNLYWYRQAAGRGLQLLFYSVGIGQISSEVPQNLSASRPQDRQFILSSKKLLLSDSGFYLCAWIPAGSNYEQYFGPGTRLTVT.

The genes are TRBV6-1 and TRBJ2-7; tentatively, D is TRBD1 (6 bases). CDR3 length equals 13 residues. V lost 1 base and J 3 bases, leaving 7 bases between the germline ends. CDR1 is MNHNS, CDR2 SASEGT, per germline. CDR3 loop: CASSEVQGYEQYF. DNA for the CDR3: TGTGCCAGCAGTGAAGTACAGGGCTACGAGCAGTACTTC.

The CDR3 protein is CATSTSGGRDTQYF. The CDR3 coding sequence is TGTGCCACCTCAACTAGCGGTGGGAGGGATACGCAGTATTTT. The V and J genes are TRBV28 and TRBJ2-3, with 8 bases matching TRBD2. CDR3 length: 14 residues. Per germline, CDR1 MDHEN and CDR2 SYDVKM. The V and J ends lost 10 bases and 6 bases, in that order; junction bases with no gene match: 12.

This rearrangement joins TRBV5-8 to TRBJ2-4; 10 bases line up with TRBD2. Germline assignment: CDR1 SGHTS and CDR2 YDEGEE. The junction had 10 bases not matched to a gene; V was cut back by 3 bases and J by 7 bases. This CDR3 has 16 residues. CDR3 DNA: TGTGCCAGCAGCTATGGACATCAGACTAGCGGGAACATTCAGTACTTC. Its translation is CASSYGHQTSGNIQYF. The full variable domain, in which reference TRBV5-8 and TRBJ2-4 provide the parts outside the CDR3, is EAGVTQSPTHLIKTRGQQATLRCSPISGHTSVYWYQQALGLGLQFLLWYDEGEERNRGNFPPRFSGRQFPNYSSELNVNALELEDSALYLCASSYGHQTSGNIQYFGAGTRLSVL.

This chain joins TRBV6-5 and TRBJ1-6; possibly TRBD1 for D (5 bases). Looked up from germline, CDR1 is MNHEY and CDR2 is SVGAGI. Deletions cut 4 bases from V and 10 bases from J, with 11 bases between. The CDR3 runs 13 residues. The CDR3 DNA is TGTGCCAGCAGTTCCGGAGAGGGGTCACCCCTCCACTTT. It specifies CASSSGEGSPLHF.

The chain links TRBV6-5 to TRBJ1-1; maybe TRBD1 (5 bases). This CDR3 contains 15 residues. CDR1 MNHEY and CDR2 SVGAGI come from the germline V gene. The V end lost 5 bases, the J end lost 1 base, and 14 bases lay between the germline ends. The chain's CDR3 is CASSAGLPRNTEAFF. The CDR3 bases are TGTGCCAGCAGTGCGGGACTACCGAGGAACACTGAAGCTTTCTTT.

V gene TRBV30 combines with J gene TRBJ2-1; D is perhaps TRBD2 (6 bases). The ends were cut back, 2 bases at V and 10 bases at J, with 21 bases in the middle. This CDR3 is built from 15 residues. CDR1 and CDR2 from the germline V gene are GTSNPN and SVGIG (reference sequence). In DNA form, the CDR3 reads TGTGCCTGGAGTCGTGTGGGACTCGACCTTGGAGAGCAGTTCTTC. Translated: CAWSRVGLDLGEQFF. The full variable domain, its missing parts supplied by reference TRBV30 and TRBJ2-1, is SQTIHQWPATLVQPVGSPLSLECTVEGTSNPNLYWYRQAAGRGLQLLFYSVGIGQISSEVPQNLSASRPQDRQFILSSKKLLLSDSGFYLCAWSRVGLDLGEQFFGPGTRLTVL.

The J gene is TRBJ1-1, the V gene TRBV5-8; D remains ambiguous. Germline V gives CDR1 SGHTS, CDR2 YDEGEE. The CDR3 contains 10 residues. Trimming removed 5 bases from V and 13 bases from J, with 12 bases in between. This chain's CDR3 is CASSFFMDFF. The CDR3 DNA follows: TGTGCCAGCAGTTTCTTTATGGATTTCTTT.

The table lists this clone with a few counts. The chain carries TRBV2 and TRBJ1-1; D not certain. The CDR3 is made up of 14 amino acids. CDR1 and CDR2 from the germline V gene are SNHLY and FYNNEI. Between the trimmed V and J ends, which lost 6 bases and 4 bases, there was a span of 15 bases. The CDR3 region has the DNA TGTGCCAGCAGACCCTACAGCGACCCCACTGAAGCTTTCTTT. Translated: CASRPYSDPTEAFF.

The V and J genes are TRBV6-6 and TRBJ1-1; 7 nucleotides align to TRBD1. V lost 5 bases to trimming and J lost 7 bases; unmatched junction nucleotides: 10. Germline-derived CDR1 and CDR2 are MNHNY and SVGAGI (reference sequence). This CDR3 is built from 14 residues. The CDR3 DNA follows: TGTGCCAGCAGTCCGGTAAGGGGGCGCGGTGAAGCTTTCTTT. Encoded protein: CASSPVRGRGEAFF.

This rearrangement joins TRBV5-1 to TRBJ2-1; D remains ambiguous. Per the germline V gene, CDR1 is SGHRS and CDR2 is YFSETQ. Trimming left V 0 bases short and J 4 bases short, with 5 bases between. The CDR3 length is 13 residues. CDR3 residues: CASSLDVYNEQFF. The CDR3 DNA is TGCGCCAGCAGCTTGGACGTTTACAATGAGCAGTTCTTC.

This chain joins TRBV10-3 and TRBJ2-7, with D hard to call. V dropped 8 bases and J dropped 3 bases, with 8 bases sitting between them. The CDR3 contains 11 residues. Germline V lookup: CDR1 ENHRY, CDR2 SYGVKD. The CDR3 DNA sequence: TGTGCCATCGGAACAGTCTACGAGCAGTACTTC. Translated: CAIGTVYEQYF.

The rearrangement uses TRBV18 and TRBJ1-2; no clear D. V lost 3 bases to trimming and J lost 9 bases, with 17 bases between them. CDR1 is KGHSH and CDR2 is LQKENI in the germline V gene. The CDR3 is 14 amino acids. CDR3: CASSPPRDGASYTF. In nucleotides, the CDR3 is TGTGCCAGCTCACCTCCGCGGGATGGAGCAAGCTACACCTTC. Full variable domain (missing parts from reference TRBV18 and TRBJ1-2): NAGVMQNPRHLVRRRGQEARLRCSPMKGHSHVYWYRQLPEEGLKFMVYLQKENIIDESGMPKERFSAEFPKEGPSILRIQQVVRGDSAAYFCASSPPRDGASYTFGSGTRLTVV.

The chain is built from TRBV6-1 and TRBJ2-7; 13 nucleotides line up with TRBD2. CDR1 MNHNS and CDR2 SASEGT come from the germline V gene. V dropped 4 bases and J dropped 0; count of bases not matched to a gene: 0. This CDR3 region has 15 residues. CDR3 region: CASSGTSGSSYEQYF. The CDR3 region has the DNA TGTGCCAGCAGTGGGACTAGCGGGAGCTCCTACGAGCAGTACTTC.

The chain is built from TRBV19 and TRBJ1-5; D ambiguous. Germline loops: CDR1 LNHDA, CDR2 SQIVND (reference sequence). CDR3 length equals 11 residues. Trimming pared 4 bases from V and 15 bases from J, leaving 13 bases between. CDR3 residues: CASSTFGLLHF. CDR3 nucleotides: TGTGCCAGTAGTACCTTCGGGCTTTTGCATTTT.

This chain links TRBV11-2 with TRBJ2-1, with TRBD2 matching 8 bases. V gave up 6 bases and J gave up 1 base; unmatched junction bases: 8. The CDR3 spans 16 residues. Germline assignment: CDR1 SGHAT and CDR2 FQNNGV. This CDR3 is CASRPSGRVSYNEQFF. DNA for the CDR3: TGTGCCAGCAGGCCTAGCGGGCGTGTGTCCTACAATGAGCAGTTCTTC.

The chain has TRBV2 and TRBJ1-1; TRBD1 aligns across 9 bases. V was pared by 6 bases and J by 10 bases, with 6 bases of the junction left unmatched. CDR1 and CDR2 (germline): SNHLY, FYNNEI. This CDR3 contains 12 residues. This CDR3 is CASSTGQGRAFF. Written as DNA, the CDR3 is TGTGCCAGCAGCACGGGACAGGGTAGAGCTTTCTTT.

The chain recombines TRBV9 with TRBJ2-7, with D possibly TRBD2 on 6 matching bases. V was shortened by 3 bases and J by 0 bases, with 7 bases between the two germline ends. Per the germline V gene, CDR1 is SGDLS and CDR2 is YYNGEE. The CDR3 sequence is 13 residues long. The CDR3 bases are TGTGCCAGCAGCGGAGCGGGCTCCTACGAGCAGTACTTC. The encoded protein is CASSGAGSYEQYF.

This chain links TRBV25-1 with TRBJ2-1, with 12 bases identical to TRBD2. J gave up 9 bases and V 7 bases, and 10 bases lay outside the gene matches. CDR1 and CDR2 (germline): MGHDK, SYGVNS. The CDR3 sequence is 15 residues long. The CDR3 nucleotides are TGTGCCAGCACCAGACTAGCGGGGGCGATAGGTGAGCAGTTCTTC. Protein: CASTRLAGAIGEQFF.

This clone has a single count. The V gene is TRBV5-5, the J gene TRBJ2-7; TRBD2 agrees at 7 bases. CDR1 is SGHKS and CDR2 is YYEKEE in the germline V gene (reference sequence). The CDR3 covers 15 residues. The junction had 9 bases not matched to a gene; V was cut back by 3 bases and J by 3 bases. Here the CDR3 reads CASSSIGTKIYEQYF. DNA for the CDR3: TGTGCCAGCAGCTCGATCGGGACTAAAATCTACGAGCAGTACTTC.

The chain joins TRBV6-6 to TRBJ2-7; tentative D call: TRBD1 (6 bases). In germline, CDR1 is MNHNY, CDR2 SVGAGI (reference sequence). V was shortened by 6 bases and J by 6 bases, with 15 bases between the two germline ends. The CDR3 contains 13 residues. The CDR3 spells CASRVQGIGEQYF. CDR3 nucleotide sequence: TGTGCCAGCAGAGTGCAGGGGATTGGCGAGCAGTACTTC.

The gene calls are TRBV4-1 and TRBJ1-2; no definite D call. V was shortened by 4 bases and J by 8 bases, with 17 bases between the two germline ends. The V gene's germline CDR1 is MGHRA and CDR2 YSYEKL. This CDR3 comprises 14 residues. CDR3 sequence: CASSPRTRLGGYTF. The CDR3 nucleotides are TGCGCCAGCAGCCCCCGGACCCGCCTTGGAGGCTACACCTTC.

The chain has TRBV27 and TRBJ2-1; weak D call: TRBD2 (5 bases). CDR3 length: 13 amino acids. Germline lookup yields CDR1 MNHEY and CDR2 SMNVEV (reference sequence). V was clipped by 8 bases and J by 3 bases, with 11 bases between them. CDR3 coding DNA: TGTGCCAGCTGGAAGCGGAACTACAATGAGCAGTTCTTC. Translating gives CASWKRNYNEQFF.

The V gene is TRBV18, the J gene TRBJ1-5; unclear D gene. There are 13 residues in the CDR3. Germline V gene data show CDR1 as KGHSH and CDR2 as LQKENI. The V gene lost 6 bases and the J gene lost 5 bases, with 11 bases spanning the gap. CDR3 protein: CASSPDEYQPQHF. In nucleotides, the CDR3 is TGTGCCAGCTCTCCCGACGAATATCAGCCCCAGCATTTT.

V gene TRBV5-5 combines with J gene TRBJ2-7; TRBD1 aligns across 8 bases. V shed 5 bases, J shed 4 bases, and the junction held 11 bases outside the gene matches. Per germline, CDR1 SGHKS and CDR2 YYEKEE (reference sequence). There are 15 residues in the CDR3. This chain's CDR3 is CASSRGVDRGYEQYF. For the CDR3, the DNA is TGTGCCAGCAGTAGGGGGGTCGACAGGGGTTACGAGCAGTACTTC.

V is TRBV6-6 and J is TRBJ1-1; possibly TRBD1 for D (5 bases). In germline, CDR1 is MNHNY, CDR2 SVGAGI (reference sequence). The CDR3 sequence is 14 residues long. V was cut by 4 bases and J by 5 bases, with 14 bases left in between. The CDR3 DNA sequence: TGTGCCAGCAGTTCTGGGACGGGGAGGACTGAAGCTTTCTTT. It translates to CASSSGTGRTEAFF.

V usage is TRBV18 and J usage is TRBJ2-7; TRBD2 aligns across 10 bases. This CDR3 has 15 residues. In germline, CDR1 is KGHSH, CDR2 LQKENI. With V trimmed by 3 bases and J by 3 bases, 5 bases remained unmatched. CDR3 residues: CASSPPLAGVYEQYF. CDR3 DNA: TGTGCCAGCTCACCCCCCCTAGCGGGAGTCTACGAGCAGTACTTC.

The V call is TRBV27, the J call TRBJ1-2, with a possible D match to TRBD1 (6 bases). The CDR3 covers 13 residues. Trimming shortened V by 5 bases and J by 6 bases, and 13 bases separated the two germline ends. Germline values: CDR1 MNHEY, CDR2 SMNVEV (reference sequence). DNA for the CDR3: TGTGCCAGCAGTAAGACAGGTTTAGATGGCTACACCTTC. Translation gives CASSKTGLDGYTF.